This T cell receptor beta chain was found in a study of T cells after yellow fever vaccination. Findings and limits, study-wide: Detected again after the booster were most primary-vaccination clones, at 96% CD4 and 80% to 90% CD8.

TCRdb recomputed calls from the 5' RACE reads with MiXCR, one row per CDR3 protein. The table includes about 360,000 distinct CDR3 sequences, approximately 6% detected once. V was clipped by 1 base and J by 5 bases, with 14 bases between them. The CDR3 spans 15 residues. The germline V gene has CDR1 LNHNV and CDR2 YYDKDF (reference sequence). This clonotype was counted many times. The antigen remains undetermined. The sequencing used PBMCs, collected 5 days after the yellow fever booster vaccination. This receptor was taken from a man in his thirties or forties who received the YFV17D yellow fever vaccine. The chain is built from TRBV15 and TRBJ2-5; D call uncertain. Here the CDR3 reads CATSRGGNSRETQYF. The CDR3 coding sequence is TGTGCCACCAGCAGAGGTGGGAATTCAAGGGAGACCCAGTACTTC.